The present TCR beta chain was sequenced within a study of monozygotic twins with inflammatory bowel disease. Study-level results: None of the different T cell subtypes could be distinguished from one another.

To note about this clonotype: Its antigen is still unknown.

CDR3 length: 18 amino acids. Germline assignment: CDR1 MDHEN and CDR2 SYDVKM. TCRdb reprocessed the 5' RACE reads, with one entry per CDR3 protein and no DNA. Its table records 150,000 to 200,000 distinct CDR3 sequences. The TCR was taken from a human donor with ulcerative colitis or Crohn's disease, or a healthy co-twin of an affected twin (not recorded which). This sequence joins TRBV28 and TRBJ2-3; TCRdb gives TRBD2 as the D gene, but with no DNA this cannot be confirmed. Sequenced input: blood. CDR3 sequence reads: CASTGDRASGRATDTQYF.